Presented here are 21 T cell receptor beta chains from one specimen sequenced in a study of OX40 agonist ivuxolimab in advanced cancers. Method: immunoSEQ multiplex PCR; TCRdb's copy keeps in-frame clones and lacks some. The profile shows under 70,000 clones, 75% to 90% of them singletons. Here the sequenced sample was CD4+ or CD8+ T cells sorted from blood, taken in a trial of the OX40 agonist ivuxolimab. These receptors all come from an adult with an advanced solid tumor such as melanoma, head and neck, liver or kidney cancer.

The J gene is TRBJ1-1, the V gene TRBV5-1; 7 bases fit TRBD1. J gave up 4 bases and V 4 bases, and 7 bases lay outside the gene matches. The CDR3 runs to 14 residues. Germline-derived CDR1 and CDR2 are SGHRS and YFSETQ. The CDR3 nucleotides read TGCGCCAGCAGCGCCCGACAGGGTGTCACTGAAGCTTTCTTT. Encoded protein: CASSARQGVTEAFF.

V is TRBV11-2 and J is TRBJ2-7; no firm D call. The length of the CDR3 is 14 residues. Germline lookup yields CDR1 SGHAT and CDR2 FQNNGV. V dropped 0 bases and J dropped 2 bases, with 8 bases sitting between them. Here the CDR3 reads CASSLDDTPYEQYF. The CDR3 nucleotides read TGTGCCAGCAGCTTAGATGACACTCCCTACGAGCAGTACTTC.

J is TRBJ2-1 and V is TRBV4-3; tentative D call: TRBD2 (6 bases). V was pared by 0 bases and J by 6 bases, with 12 bases between. The CDR3 has 15 residues. The germline V gene encodes CDR1 LGHNA and CDR2 YSLEER. CDR3 in amino acids: CASSQDRPGGNEQFF. The CDR3 DNA reads TGCGCCAGCAGCCAAGATAGACCCGGGGGCAATGAGCAGTTCTTC.

The CDR3 nucleotides are TGTGCCAGCAGCTTAGAGGCGACTAGCGACAATGAGCAGTTCTTC. It encodes CASSLEATSDNEQFF. The chain combines TRBV11-3 with TRBJ2-1; TRBD2 aligns across 8 bases. With V trimmed by 0 bases and J by 5 bases, 3 bases remained unmatched. The germline V gene encodes CDR1 SGHNT and CDR2 YENEEA. This CDR3 is 15 amino acids long.

The chain employs TRBV5-4 and TRBJ2-5; D ambiguous. Germline V gives CDR1 SGHNT, CDR2 YYREEE (reference sequence). V was clipped by 0 bases and J by 4 bases, with 10 bases between them. The CDR3 is 14 amino acids. CDR3 in amino acids: CASSLGLPAETQYF. CDR3 bases: TGTGCCAGCAGCTTGGGTCTACCCGCAGAGACCCAGTACTTC.

This chain joins TRBV6-6 and TRBJ1-3, with D possibly being TRBD1 (5 bases). This CDR3 has 14 amino acids. V dropped 5 bases and J dropped 4 bases, with 12 bases sitting between them. The germline V gene encodes CDR1 MNHNY and CDR2 SVGAGI (reference sequence). CDR3 sequence (DNA): TGTGCCAGCAGTCCCTCGGGGCCGGGAAACACCATATATTTT. Its translation: CASSPSGPGNTIYF.

V gene TRBV11-1 combines with J gene TRBJ1-1, with D possibly TRBD1 on 5 matching bases. This CDR3 spans 15 amino acids. CDR1 and CDR2 from the germline V gene are SGHAT and FQDESV (reference sequence). V lost 5 bases, J lost 1 base, and 14 bases lay in between. CDR3 in DNA: TGTGCCAGCAGCCCGCGGATCGGGGGGAACACTGAAGCTTTCTTT. This codes for CASSPRIGGNTEAFF.

The V gene is TRBV5-4, the J gene TRBJ1-1; a possible D gene is TRBD1 (6 bases). Trimming took 1 base from V and 7 from J, leaving 14 bases between them. Germline CDR1 and CDR2: SGHNT and YYREEE (reference sequence). This CDR3 comprises 14 residues. The DNA for the CDR3 is TGTGCCAGCAGCTTGATTACAGGGAGTAATGAAGCTTTCTTT. This encodes CASSLITGSNEAFF.

This clone was found once. Here the CDR3 reads CASSLEGQPQETQYF. DNA for the CDR3: TGTGCCAGCAGCTTGGAGGGACAGCCTCAAGAGACCCAGTACTTC. The chain combines TRBV5-6 with TRBJ2-5, with 7 bases aligning to TRBD1. Germline loops: CDR1 SGHDT, CDR2 YYEEEE. The V segment lost 0 bases and the J segment 2 bases; nucleotides outside the gene matches: 4. The CDR3 is 15 amino acids.

The chain combines TRBV25-1 with TRBJ1-1; maybe TRBD1 (6 bases). Germline CDR1 MGHDK, CDR2 SYGVNS. The CDR3 extends over 14 amino acids. Deletions cut 6 bases from V and 5 bases from J, with 16 bases between. The CDR3 loop is CASRGPGAGTEAFF. The CDR3 DNA follows: TGTGCCAGCAGGGGCCCGGGGGCAGGGACTGAAGCTTTCTTT.

The CDR3 here is CASSLDRTYGYTF. The CDR3 DNA sequence: TGTGCCAGCAGTTTAGACCGAACCTATGGCTACACCTTC. The chain carries TRBV27 and TRBJ1-2, with D unresolved. The CDR3 is 13 amino acids. V was clipped by 2 bases and J by 4 bases, with 8 bases between them. Germline loops: CDR1 MNHEY, CDR2 SMNVEV (reference sequence).

This sequence joins TRBV5-6 and TRBJ1-1; D not certain. The V gene lost 0 bases and the J gene lost 0 bases, with 3 bases spanning the gap. Germline V gene sequence: CDR1 SGHDT, CDR2 YYEEEE. The CDR3 is 13 amino acids. CDR3 DNA: TGTGCCAGCAGCTTGGTTATGAACACTGAAGCTTTCTTT. Protein: CASSLVMNTEAFF.

V gene TRBV2 combines with J gene TRBJ1-2, with D maybe TRBD1 (5 bases). Germline lookup yields CDR1 SNHLY and CDR2 FYNNEI. This CDR3 has 12 residues. V dropped 9 bases and J dropped 4 bases, with 12 bases sitting between them. The CDR3 DNA follows: TGTGCCAGTCCACAGGAATTCTATGGCTACACCTTC. Its protein product is CASPQEFYGYTF.

The chain joins TRBV4-3 to TRBJ2-5, with 12 bases fitting TRBD2. The V and J ends lost 5 bases and 5 bases, in that order; junction bases with no gene match: 6. In germline, CDR1 is LGHNA, CDR2 YSLEER. The CDR3 contains 15 residues. The CDR3 sequence is CASSYRLAGVETQYF. The CDR3 DNA is TGCGCCAGCAGCTACCGACTAGCGGGAGTGGAGACCCAGTACTTC.

Comments on this clone: Distinct nucleotide sequences in the sample also encode this CDR3. This chain uses TRBV9 with TRBJ1-3; TRBD1 might be the D (6 bases). Deletions cut 2 bases from V and 0 bases from J, with 15 bases between. The CDR3 spans 17 residues. The V gene's germline CDR1 is SGDLS and CDR2 YYNGEE. CDR3 in DNA: TGTGCCAGCAGCGTCAACAGGGATACATACTCTGGAAACACCATATATTTT. Protein sequence: CASSVNRDTYSGNTIYF. Full variable domain (rest looked up from reference TRBV9 and TRBJ1-3): DSGVTQTPKHLITATGQRVTLRCSPRSGDLSVYWYQQSLDQGLQFLIQYYNGEERAKGNILERFSAQQFPDLHSELNLSSLELGDSALYFCASSVNRDTYSGNTIYFGEGSWLTVV.

The V call is TRBV6-1, the J call TRBJ2-5; possibly TRBD1 for D (6 bases). Germline values: CDR1 MNHNS, CDR2 SASEGT. This CDR3 is built from 14 residues. Trimming pared 6 bases from V and 2 bases from J, leaving 13 bases between. CDR3 DNA sequence: TGTGCCAGCAGCGACGGACAGATACAAGAGACCCAGTACTTC. Protein product: CASSDGQIQETQYF.

This clone was seen more than once but under ten times. The chain is built from TRBV4-3 and TRBJ2-7; 7 positions match TRBD1. Looked up from germline, CDR1 is LGHNA and CDR2 is YSLEER. The CDR3 has 14 residues. V was clipped by 1 base and J by 5 bases; unmatched bases: 5. DNA of the CDR3: TGCGCCAGCAGCCAAGGCTACAGGGGTGACGAGCAGTACTTC. This codes for CASSQGYRGDEQYF.

The CDR3 bases are TGTGCCAGCAGGGCGGGGTCTGAAGCTTTCTTT. Its protein product is CASRAGSEAFF. The gene calls are TRBV6-5 and TRBJ1-1; no firm D call. The CDR3 runs 11 residues. V shed 6 bases and J shed 6 bases, with 8 bases lying between them. The germline V gene encodes CDR1 MNHEY and CDR2 SVGAGI.

The rearrangement joins TRBV7-9 to TRBJ2-7; D is undetermined. The CDR3 spans 14 residues. The germline CDR1 and CDR2 sequences are SEHNR and FQNEAQ (reference sequence). V lost 6 bases and J 1 base, leaving 13 bases between the germline ends. CDR3: CASSHVGMSYEQYF. CDR3 nucleotide sequence: TGTGCCAGCAGTCACGTCGGTATGTCCTACGAGCAGTACTTC.

The V call is TRBV5-8, the J call TRBJ2-7, with 8 bases that match TRBD1. The J segment lost 3 bases and the V segment lost 7 bases, leaving 3 bases of the junction unmatched. Per the germline V gene, CDR1 is SGHTS and CDR2 is YDEGEE. The CDR3 loop spans 12 amino acids. The DNA for the CDR3 is TGTGCCAGCGGTGACAGGGGCTACGAGCAGTACTTC. It encodes CASGDRGYEQYF.

For this clone: A junction boundary mismatches the germline segment, possibly from a read error. The chain is built from TRBV5-4 and TRBJ1-1, with a weak D call TRBD1 (5 bases). This CDR3 spans 12 amino acids. Per germline, CDR1 SGHNT and CDR2 YYREEE (reference sequence). CDR3 coding DNA: TGTGCCAGCAGCTTCGGGGGGAGCTGGTCCCTTTTT. Translation: CASSFGGSWSLF.